Below are 9 T cell receptor beta chains sequenced from a single sample in a study of T-cell reconstitution after alpha-beta-depleted transplantation in children (dated by TCRdb to the mid-2010s). Receptor amplification or capture employed PCR. TCRdb records Illumina HiSeq 2500 as the sequencer. Molecular barcoding was employed in the preparation of TCR libraries, with unique molecular identifiers being used to normalize TCRbeta repertoire quantification. TCRdb reran the public reads through fastp at Q25 and MiXCR, keeping productive beta chains. Identical CDR3 proteins give one entry, which carries the most common genes and DNA. The sample data list 490,000 or so distinct CDR3 sequences, and 10% of these were observed just once. The leading ten clones occupy just over 2% of the sample. This specimen's treatment or condition label, interpreted: allogeneic hematopoietic cell transplantation with graft depleted of TCRalphabeta T cells and CD19 B cells.

The sample in question was PBMCs, obtained before TCRalphabeta/CD19-depleted stem cell transplant. Receptors originate from a child aged 2-15 years with inherited bone marrow failure, due to receive a stem cell transplant.

This clonotype has a count of ten or more. V gene TRBV27 combines with J gene TRBJ2-7, with 7 bases lining up with TRBD1. The V gene's germline CDR1 is MNHEY and CDR2 SMNVEV (reference sequence). The CDR3 consists of 15 residues. V lost 2 bases and J lost 2; bases outside the gene matches: 6. The CDR3 DNA sequence: TGTGCCAGCAGTTTAGACTGGGACAGTACCTACGAGCAGTACTTC. Amino acids: CASSLDWDSTYEQYF.

This clonotype occurred many times. The rearrangement uses TRBV9 and TRBJ2-7; 10 bases are shared with TRBD2. Per the germline V gene, CDR1 is SGDLS and CDR2 is YYNGEE. V was pared by 3 bases and J by 1 base, with 4 bases of the junction left unmatched. CDR3 length: 15 residues. CDR3 sequence: CASSDETSGSYEQYF. CDR3 bases: TGTGCCAGCAGCGATGAGACTAGCGGGTCCTACGAGCAGTACTTC.

The table lists this clonotype with a few counts. The chain employs TRBV5-4 and TRBJ2-2; D gene unclear. Germline V gene sequence: CDR1 SGHNT, CDR2 YYREEE (reference sequence). Trimming pared 2 bases from V and 7 bases from J, leaving 12 bases between. CDR3 length: 14 amino acids. DNA of the CDR3: TGTGCCAGCAGCTTCTCGCAAGGTGGCGGGGAGCTGTTTTTT. It codes for CASSFSQGGGELFF.

This clonotype has a handful of counts. The V call is TRBV6-5, the J call TRBJ2-1; D tentatively fits TRBD1 or TRBD2 (6 bases each). The ends were cut back, 0 bases at V and 9 bases at J, with 12 bases in the middle. Germline V gene sequence: CDR1 MNHEY, CDR2 SVGAGI. This CDR3 spans 14 amino acids. The CDR3 loop reads CASSYSARGLEQFF. The CDR3 DNA is TGTGCCAGCAGTTACTCGGCTCGGGGGCTTGAGCAGTTCTTC.

The chain links TRBV20-1 to TRBJ2-7; TRBD1 or TRBD2 may be the D gene (5 bases each). Per the germline V gene, CDR1 is DFQATT and CDR2 is SNEGSKA (reference sequence). The CDR3 contains 13 residues. V lost 5 bases, J lost 3 bases, and 14 bases lay in between. CDR3 bases: TGCAGTGCTCTTAAGGGGCGGGTCTACGAGCAGTACTTC. It translates to CSALKGRVYEQYF.

In its sample, this clonotype was seen many times. The chain joins TRBV15 to TRBJ2-2; TRBD1 or TRBD2 may be the D gene (5 bases each). V gave up 0 bases and J gave up 3 bases, with 11 bases separating them. The CDR3 is made up of 16 amino acids. Germline values: CDR1 LNHNV, CDR2 YYDKDF (reference sequence). CDR3 in DNA: TGTGCCACCAGCAGAGATCGGGACCTCCACACCGGGGAGCTGTTTTTT. It yields the protein CATSRDRDLHTGELFF.

A word on this clonotype: A much larger clone differs from this one at a single base, so this may be a read error. This chain joins TRBV14 and TRBJ1-2; D is unclear. V was clipped by 4 bases and J by 3 bases, with 15 bases between them. From germline, CDR1 is SGHDN and CDR2 FVKESK. This CDR3 is built from 15 residues. The CDR3 DNA follows: TGTGCCAGCAGCCGGCACATCACCTTCTACTATGGCTACACCTTC. Translation: CASSRHITFYYGYTF.

This clonotype came up a few times. The rearrangement links TRBV12-3 or TRBV12-4 to TRBJ1-1; tentatively, D is TRBD1 (6 bases). Trimming took 2 bases from V and 3 from J, leaving 16 bases between them. The CDR3 extends over 16 amino acids. This chain's CDR3 is CASSLSSHRVDTEAFF. CDR3 DNA sequence: TGTGCCAGCAGTTTAAGCTCTCACAGGGTGGACACTGAAGCTTTCTTT.

Note on this clonotype: A much larger clone lies one base from this, so it may be a read error. The CDR3 nucleotides read TGCGCCAGGAGCCTATCAGGGACGGATACTAACTATGGCTACACCTTC. Its protein is CARSLSGTDTNYGYTF. V is TRBV4-3 and J is TRBJ1-2; D is perhaps TRBD1 (5 bases). The germline V gene has CDR1 LGHNA and CDR2 YSLEER. The CDR3 is made up of 16 amino acids.